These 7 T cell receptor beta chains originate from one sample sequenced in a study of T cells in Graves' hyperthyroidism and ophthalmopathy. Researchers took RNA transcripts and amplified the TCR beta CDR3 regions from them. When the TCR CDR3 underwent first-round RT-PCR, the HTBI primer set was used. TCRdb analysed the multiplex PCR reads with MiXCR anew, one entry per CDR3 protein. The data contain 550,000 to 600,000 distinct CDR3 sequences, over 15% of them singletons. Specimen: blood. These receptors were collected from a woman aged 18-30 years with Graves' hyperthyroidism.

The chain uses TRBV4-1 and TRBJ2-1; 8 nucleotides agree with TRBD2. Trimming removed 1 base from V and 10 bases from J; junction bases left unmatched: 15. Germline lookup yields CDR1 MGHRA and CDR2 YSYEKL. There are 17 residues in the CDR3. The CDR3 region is CASSQAMRPGGLGEQFF. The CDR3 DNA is TGCGCCAGCAGCCAAGCGATGCGGCCGGGAGGGCTGGGGGAGCAGTTCTTC.

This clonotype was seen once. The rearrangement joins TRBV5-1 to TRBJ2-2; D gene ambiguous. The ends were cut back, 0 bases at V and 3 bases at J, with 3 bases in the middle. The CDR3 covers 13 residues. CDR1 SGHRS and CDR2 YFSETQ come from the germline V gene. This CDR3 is CASSLVYTGELFF. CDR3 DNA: TGCGCCAGCAGCTTGGTGTACACCGGGGAGCTGTTTTTT.

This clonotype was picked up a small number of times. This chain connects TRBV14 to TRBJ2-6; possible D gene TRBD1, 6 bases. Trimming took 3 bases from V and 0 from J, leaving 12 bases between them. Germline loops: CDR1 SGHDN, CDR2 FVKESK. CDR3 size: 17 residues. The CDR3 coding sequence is TGTGCCAGCAGCCACCGACAGGACAGCTCTGGGGCCAACGTCCTGACTTTC. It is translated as CASSHRQDSSGANVLTF.

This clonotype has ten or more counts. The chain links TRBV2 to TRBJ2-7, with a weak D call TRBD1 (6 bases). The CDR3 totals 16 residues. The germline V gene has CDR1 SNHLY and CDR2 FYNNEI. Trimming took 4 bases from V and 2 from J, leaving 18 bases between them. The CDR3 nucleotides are TGTGCCAGCAGTGCCCCCGCCGGGACAAATCCCTACGAGCAGTACTTC. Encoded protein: CASSAPAGTNPYEQYF.

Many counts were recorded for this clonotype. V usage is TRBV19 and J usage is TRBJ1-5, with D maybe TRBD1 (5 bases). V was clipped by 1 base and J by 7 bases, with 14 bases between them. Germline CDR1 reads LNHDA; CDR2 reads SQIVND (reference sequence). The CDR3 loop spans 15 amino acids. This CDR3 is CASSIGGARVQPQHF. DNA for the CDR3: TGTGCCAGTAGTATAGGCGGGGCGAGGGTGCAGCCCCAGCATTTT. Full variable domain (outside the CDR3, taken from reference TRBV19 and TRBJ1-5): DGGITQSPKYLFRKEGQNVTLSCEQNLNHDAMYWYRQDPGQGLRLIYYSQIVNDFQKGDIAEGYSVSREKKESFPLTVTSAQKNPTAFYLCASSIGGARVQPQHFGDGTRLSIL.

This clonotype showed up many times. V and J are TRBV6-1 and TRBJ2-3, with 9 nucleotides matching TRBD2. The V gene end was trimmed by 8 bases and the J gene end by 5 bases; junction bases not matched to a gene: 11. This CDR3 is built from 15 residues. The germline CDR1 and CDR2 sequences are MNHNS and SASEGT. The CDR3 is CASRQRGASGDTQYF. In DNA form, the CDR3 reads TGTGCCAGCCGCCAGCGGGGGGCGAGTGGAGATACGCAGTATTTT.

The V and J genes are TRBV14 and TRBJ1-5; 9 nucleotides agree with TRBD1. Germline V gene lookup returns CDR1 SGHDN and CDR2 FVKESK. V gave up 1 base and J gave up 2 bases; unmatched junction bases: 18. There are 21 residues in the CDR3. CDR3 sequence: CASSQGSGPTGGWVGNQPQHF. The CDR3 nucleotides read TGTGCCAGCAGCCAAGGAAGCGGACCGACAGGGGGTTGGGTAGGCAATCAGCCCCAGCATTTT.